This T cell receptor beta chain was captured in a study of cytomegalovirus exposure and HLA in healthy donors. Findings and limits, study-wide: What a later analysis reportedly showed was that an Asian-associated ancestry cluster had fewer N-insertions than the approximately 720-donor mean. A missense DCLRE1C variant was associated with V- and J-gene trimming of TCR beta chains in a later analysis, and an independent cohort replicated the association. An analysis that was carried out later associated some 17,000 TCR beta sequences with HLA alleles at 0.05 false discovery rate. Later on, analysis showed that most CMV-associated TCR beta chains appeared to be HLA-restricted.

60 Vbeta and 13 Jbeta primers were used in PCR. TCRdb's copy holds only in-frame clones and misses some; the assay was immunoSEQ multiplex PCR. The sample contains 150,000 to 200,000 clones, roughly 90% of which appear only once. Remarks on this clone: Its antigen is currently unknown.

The TCR comes from a woman aged 18-30 years in good health and CMV-seronegative. Input material: PBMCs.

The CDR3 spells CASSIQGGPYEQYF. The DNA for the CDR3 is TGCGCCAGCAGCATCCAGGGTGGCCCCTACGAGCAGTACTTC. The chain uses TRBV5-1 and TRBJ2-7; TRBD1 might be the D (5 bases). This CDR3 has 14 amino acids. V was cut by 4 bases and J by 2 bases, with 13 bases left in between. Germline CDR1 SGHRS, CDR2 YFSETQ.